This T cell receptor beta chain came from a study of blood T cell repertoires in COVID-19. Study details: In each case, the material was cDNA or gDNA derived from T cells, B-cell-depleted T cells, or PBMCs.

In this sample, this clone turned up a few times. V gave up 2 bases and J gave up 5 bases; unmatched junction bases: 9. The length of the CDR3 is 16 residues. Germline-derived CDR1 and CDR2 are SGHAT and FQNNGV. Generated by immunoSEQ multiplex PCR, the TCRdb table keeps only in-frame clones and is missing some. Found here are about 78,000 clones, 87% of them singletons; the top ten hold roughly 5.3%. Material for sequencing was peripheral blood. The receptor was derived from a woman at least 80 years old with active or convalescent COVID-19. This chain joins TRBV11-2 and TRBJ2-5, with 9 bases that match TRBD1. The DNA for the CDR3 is TGTGCCAGCAGCTTACAAGGGACAGGGAGGTTGGAGACCCAGTACTTC. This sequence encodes CASSLQGTGRLETQYF.